This record looks at one TCR beta chain sequence and its context. No antigen is known for it. Germline CDR1 and CDR2: DFQATT and SNEGSKA (reference sequence). The CDR3 length is 13 residues. V lost 5 bases, J lost 2 bases, and 5 bases stayed unmatched. The sample is drawn from a study of response to subunit inactivated influenza vaccine. Study-wide findings and caveats: The authors proposed limited new T cell recruitment per seasonal influenza vaccination.

TCRdb analysed the RT-PCR reads with MiXCR anew, one entry per CDR3 protein. Found here are 530,000 or so distinct CDR3 sequences, about 12% of them singletons; the top ten hold roughly 10%. Sequenced here: PBMCs from blood, sampled on the day of vaccination. This TCR came from a man aged 45 to 65 who received an inactivated influenza vaccine. The V call is TRBV20-1, the J call TRBJ2-7, with TRBD1 matching over 8 bases. Written as DNA, the CDR3 is TGCAGTGCTCCTGGACAGGGCCCCTACGAGCAGTACTTC. This codes for CSAPGQGPYEQYF.